The clone carrying this T cell receptor (beta chain) was detected a few times. The table came from immunoSEQ multiplex PCR; TCRdb's copy has only in-frame clones and leaves some out. The sample has 230,000 or so clones; under 90% are singletons. The record originates from a study of blood T cell repertoires in COVID-19. Study-wide context: Material from acute and convalescent COVID-19 was sourced from the United States, Italy and Spain.

The CDR3 is made up of 16 amino acids. V lost 0 bases and J lost 5, with 16 bases in between. Looked up from germline, CDR1 is LGHNA and CDR2 is YNFKEQ. This sequence originates from a man in his thirties or forties with active or convalescent COVID-19. J is TRBJ2-5 and V is TRBV4-2, with unresolved D. Material: peripheral blood. The CDR3 nucleotides read TGTGCCAGCAGCCAAGATAGGTGGGTGGGCACTGAGACCCAGTACTTC. Translation: CASSQDRWVGTETQYF.